These 30 T cell receptor beta chains were sequenced from one sample in a study of post-analysis software for immune sequencing data. Findings and caveats of the study: Four or five TRBV segments were significantly more frequent in patients than in controls. TRBV5-6, TRBV5-1 and TRBV20-1 were among these segments.

For these receptors, no antigen is known. Built from TCR beta cDNA, the libraries had unique molecular identifiers in them. TCRdb processed the PCR reads anew with MiXCR; each CDR3 protein has one entry. The sample holds 600,000 to 700,000 distinct CDR3 sequences, approximately 59% seen once. The material sequenced was blood. Receptor source: a girl aged 2-9 years with multiple sclerosis.

In regard to this clonotype: Mismatch with germline at one junction end may stem from a read error. The chain combines TRBV13 with TRBJ2-5, with 7 bases fitting TRBD1. The CDR3 covers 16 residues. CDR1 PRHDT and CDR2 FYEKMQ come from the germline V gene (reference sequence). The DNA for the CDR3 is TGTGCCAGCAGCTTAGGCCCACGGACAGGAGGTGCGACCCGGTACTTC. The encoded protein is CASSLGPRTGGATRYF.

V usage is TRBV29-1 and J usage is TRBJ2-5, with D unresolved. The J call is doubtful: the DNA matches TRBJ2-7 better. Germline V lookup: CDR1 SQVTM, CDR2 ANQGSEA. CDR3 size: 14 residues. DNA for the CDR3: TGCAGCGTTGCATTAATTCTGGGTGGTTACGAGCAGTACTTC. It translates to CSVALILGGYEQYF.

The chain uses TRBV7-7 and TRBJ2-1, with no clear D. V was clipped by 5 bases and J by 7 bases, with 18 bases between them. The germline V gene has CDR1 SSHAT and CDR2 FNYEAQ (reference sequence). This CDR3 comprises 15 residues. CDR3 protein: CASSPGITAENEQFF. CDR3 in DNA: TGTGCCAGCAGCCCTGGGATAACCGCCGAGAATGAGCAGTTCTTC.

This chain links TRBV4-3 with TRBJ1-2; D is ambiguous. Trimming shortened V by 0 bases and J by 4 bases, and 12 bases separated the two germline ends. The germline gives CDR1 LGHNA, CDR2 YSLEER. The CDR3 spans 15 residues. The CDR3 bases are TGCGCCAGCAGCCAAGAAGCGCGGCGGCCCTATGGCTACACCTTC. Residues: CASSQEARRPYGYTF.

The chain links TRBV5-1 to TRBJ2-1; 12 bases are shared with TRBD2. The CDR3 is made up of 17 amino acids. Germline V gene lookup returns CDR1 SGHRS and CDR2 YFSETQ. The V and J ends lost 0 bases and 2 bases, in that order; junction bases with no gene match: 3. CDR3 region: CASSLAPSGRAYNEQFF. The CDR3 nucleotides are TGCGCCAGCAGCTTGGCCCCTAGCGGGAGGGCCTACAATGAGCAGTTCTTC.

The rearrangement links TRBV10-3 to TRBJ2-3; no definite D call. In germline, CDR1 is ENHRY, CDR2 SYGVKD. The V gene lost 7 bases and the J gene lost 5 bases, with 13 bases spanning the gap. The CDR3 spans 13 residues. CDR3 sequence: CAIKPSLEDTQYF. In nucleotides, the CDR3 is TGTGCCATCAAGCCATCTCTGGAAGATACGCAGTATTTT.

This clonotype was detected only a few times. This chain links TRBV6-1 with TRBJ2-4, with 14 bases fitting TRBD2. Trimming removed 6 bases from V and 5 bases from J; junction bases left unmatched: 3. The CDR3 length is 15 residues. Germline V gives CDR1 MNHNS, CDR2 SASEGT. CDR3 in amino acids: CASRPGLAGENIQYF. The CDR3, as DNA: TGTGCCAGCAGGCCGGGACTAGCGGGAGAAAACATTCAGTACTTC.

The gene calls are TRBV4-3 and TRBJ1-2, with 7 nucleotides matching TRBD1. V was clipped by 2 bases and J by 8 bases; unmatched bases: 14. Germline lookup yields CDR1 LGHNA and CDR2 YSLEER. The CDR3 runs 16 residues. The CDR3 nucleotides are TGCGCCAGCAGCCAATTAACACAGACAGGGTTTGGAGGCTACACCTTC. Translating gives CASSQLTQTGFGGYTF.

The V and J genes are TRBV7-2 and TRBJ1-2; tentative D call: TRBD1 (5 bases). The CDR3 covers 16 residues. CDR1 and CDR2 (germline): SGHTA, FQGNSA. V lost 1 base and J 6 bases, leaving 18 bases between the germline ends. The CDR3 DNA reads TGTGCCAGCAGCTTAGTAGGGGACCCTAGGCGCGATGGCTACACCTTC. Protein sequence: CASSLVGDPRRDGYTF. The variable domain in full, with the rest retrieved from reference TRBV7-2 and TRBJ1-2, is GAGVSQSPSNKVTEKGKDVELRCDPISGHTALYWYRQSLGQGLEFLIYFQGNSAPDKSGLPSDRFSAERTGGSVSTLTIQRTQQEDSAVYLCASSLVGDPRRDGYTFGSGTRLTVV.

This clonotype was seen more than once but under ten times. The V call is TRBV4-2, the J call TRBJ2-3; 8 bases match TRBD2. CDR1 and CDR2 from the germline V gene are LGHNA and YNFKEQ. The CDR3 spans 17 residues. With V trimmed by 1 base and J by 0 bases, 6 bases remained unmatched. The CDR3, as DNA: TGTGCCAGCAGCCAAGGAATTAGCGGGGCTAGCACAGATACGCAGTATTTT. Amino acid sequence: CASSQGISGASTDTQYF.

J is TRBJ1-1 and V is TRBV5-1; 7 nucleotides match TRBD1. The CDR3 has 18 amino acids. Germline V gene sequence: CDR1 SGHRS, CDR2 YFSETQ. V dropped 4 bases and J dropped 3; count of bases not matched to a gene: 18. The CDR3 coding sequence is TGCGCCAGCAGCCCAAGACAGGGCCCAAAACCTAAATACACTGAAGCTTTCTTT. Translated, it gives CASSPRQGPKPKYTEAFF.

The table lists this clonotype with a few counts. The gene calls are TRBV7-2 and TRBJ2-4, with 8 bases matching TRBD1. V dropped 7 bases and J dropped 11; count of bases not matched to a gene: 10. This CDR3 has 13 amino acids. Germline values: CDR1 SGHTA, CDR2 FQGNSA. The CDR3, as DNA: TGTGCCAGCACCCCCTCTGCAGGGGGCGTTCAGTACTTC. Residues: CASTPSAGGVQYF. The variable domain in full, completed from reference TRBV7-2 and TRBJ2-4, reads GAGVSQSPSNKVTEKGKDVELRCDPISGHTALYWYRQSLGQGLEFLIYFQGNSAPDKSGLPSDRFSAERTGGSVSTLTIQRTQQEDSAVYLCASTPSAGGVQYFGAGTRLSVL.

The genes are TRBV25-1 and TRBJ2-7; weak D call: TRBD2 (5 bases). The CDR3 has 15 amino acids. Germline CDR1 and CDR2: MGHDK and SYGVNS. The V end was cut by 4 bases, the J end by 2 bases, with 15 bases between. This CDR3 is CASSVGGRETYEQYF. As DNA, the CDR3 is TGTGCCAGCAGTGTAGGAGGACGGGAAACCTACGAGCAGTACTTC.

The genes are TRBV3-1 and TRBJ2-7, with D maybe TRBD2 (6 bases). Trimming stripped 5 bases from V and 3 bases from J, with 17 bases between. Germline V gene lookup returns CDR1 LGHDT and CDR2 YNNKEL (reference sequence). The CDR3 is made up of 15 amino acids. The CDR3 DNA follows: TGTGCCAGCAGCGTAGAGGGGACTGCTATCTACGAGCAGTACTTC. This encodes CASSVEGTAIYEQYF.

The table lists this clonotype with a few counts. The chain combines TRBV11-2 with TRBJ2-1; D is unresolved. The CDR3 runs to 13 residues. V was pared by 0 bases and J by 11 bases, with 11 bases between. Germline V gene data show CDR1 as SGHAT and CDR2 as FQNNGV. The CDR3 here is CASSLDKDRQQFF. The CDR3 bases are TGTGCCAGCAGCTTAGATAAGGACCGCCAGCAGTTCTTC.

This clonotype appeared a few times. This sequence joins TRBV18 and TRBJ2-2; no clear D gene. V shed 3 bases and J shed 8 bases, with 13 bases lying between them. Germline V lookup: CDR1 KGHSH, CDR2 LQKENI. CDR3 length: 14 amino acids. CDR3 region: CASSPNRGGGELFF. The CDR3 DNA reads as TGTGCCAGCTCACCTAACCGAGGCGGAGGGGAGCTGTTTTTT.

This chain connects TRBV20-1 to TRBJ2-7, with 8 bases aligning to TRBD2. The CDR3 has 16 amino acids. The germline V gene has CDR1 DFQATT and CDR2 SNEGSKA (reference sequence). The junction had 13 bases not matched to a gene; V was cut back by 5 bases and J by 1 base. CDR3 bases: TGCAGTGCTCAGAGTCCCCTAGCGGGTAATTCCTACGAGCAGTACTTC. It translates to CSAQSPLAGNSYEQYF.

The genes are TRBV5-1 and TRBJ1-2, with D maybe TRBD1 (5 bases). Germline V gives CDR1 SGHRS, CDR2 YFSETQ. V lost 0 bases, J lost 5 bases, and 14 bases lay in between. The CDR3 contains 15 residues. Here the CDR3 reads CASSLAVGDGYGYTF. CDR3 coding DNA: TGCGCCAGCAGCTTGGCCGTAGGGGACGGTTATGGCTACACCTTC.

The CDR3 DNA sequence: TGTGCCAGCAGCCCCACTGGGCGGGGGGGCTTAAATGAGCAGTTCTTC. This codes for CASSPTGRGGLNEQFF. The chain is built from TRBV9 and TRBJ2-1; 9 nucleotides match TRBD2. The germline gives CDR1 SGDLS, CDR2 YYNGEE. The CDR3 covers 16 residues. V gave up 4 bases and J gave up 7 bases; unmatched junction bases: 12.

This sequence joins TRBV3-1 and TRBJ2-7, with TRBD2 as a possible D gene (6 bases). With 3 bases removed from V and 9 bases from J, the gap between germline ends came to 15 bases. In germline, CDR1 is LGHDT, CDR2 YNNKEL (reference sequence). This CDR3 contains 13 residues. CDR3 DNA sequence: TGTGCCAGCAGCCAGGGATCGGGAGCTGTGCAGTACTTC. Protein product: CASSQGSGAVQYF.

V and J are TRBV20-1 and TRBJ2-5, with D perhaps matching TRBD2 (5 bases). V lost 3 bases, J lost 5 bases, and 10 bases lay in between. CDR3 size: 12 residues. CDR1 is DFQATT, CDR2 SNEGSKA, per germline (reference sequence). The CDR3 sequence: CSASFPGETQYF. The CDR3 bases are TGCAGTGCTAGCTTCCCGGGGGAGACCCAGTACTTC.

This clonotype has only a few counts. CDR3 DNA sequence: TGCGCCAGCAGCGCACAGGGCTCCTACGAGCAGTACTTC. This encodes CASSAQGSYEQYF. The V call is TRBV5-1, the J call TRBJ2-7; D perhaps matches TRBD1 (6 bases). The CDR3 runs to 13 residues. V was pared by 4 bases and J by 0 bases, with 8 bases between. In germline, CDR1 is SGHRS, CDR2 YFSETQ. The variable domain in full, with the rest retrieved from reference TRBV5-1 and TRBJ2-7, is KAGVTQTPRYLIKTRGQQVTLSCSPISGHRSVSWYQQTPGQGLQFLFEYFSETQRNKGNFPGRFSGRQFSNSRSEMNVSTLELGDSALYLCASSAQGSYEQYFGPGTRLTVT.

This chain joins TRBV5-1 and TRBJ2-1, with 9 bases that match TRBD1. The CDR3 length is 18 residues. With V trimmed by 1 base and J by 0 bases, 8 bases remained unmatched. From germline, CDR1 is SGHRS and CDR2 YFSETQ. The CDR3 DNA reads TGCGCCAGCAGCTTGTGGGGGACAGGGTCGAGCTCCTACAATGAGCAGTTCTTC. Translation gives CASSLWGTGSSSYNEQFF. The complete variable domain, with remaining parts taken from reference TRBV5-1 and TRBJ2-1, reads KAGVTQTPRYLIKTRGQQVTLSCSPISGHRSVSWYQQTPGQGLQFLFEYFSETQRNKGNFPGRFSGRQFSNSRSEMNVSTLELGDSALYLCASSLWGTGSSSYNEQFFGPGTRLTVL.

This clonotype was observed a single time. The chain has TRBV7-2 and TRBJ2-5, with 13 bases that match TRBD2. Near its end, the DNA agrees better with TRBJ2-7, so the J call may be wrong. This CDR3 is 15 amino acids long. In germline, CDR1 is SGHTA, CDR2 FQGNSA. The CDR3 loop is CASSLGTSGSDEQYF. The CDR3 nucleotides are TGTGCCAGCAGCTTAGGGACTAGCGGGAGTGACGAGCAGTACTTC.

V usage is TRBV6-2 or TRBV6-3 and J usage is TRBJ2-7; a possible D gene is TRBD1 (6 bases). CDR1 MNHEY and CDR2 SVGEGT come from the germline V gene. Trimming shortened V by 4 bases and J by 9 bases, and 13 bases separated the two germline ends. CDR3 length: 12 amino acids. The CDR3 region is CASSWVTGRQYF. CDR3 nucleotides: TGTGCCAGCAGTTGGGTAACAGGGAGGCAGTACTTC.

The gene calls are TRBV7-2 and TRBJ2-4; 8 bases line up with TRBD2. The J call may be incorrect, as the DNA end agrees better with TRBJ2-7. This CDR3 region has 14 residues. Germline V gene sequence: CDR1 SGHTA, CDR2 FQGNSA. The CDR3 region has the DNA TGTGCCAGCAGCTCGTTTAGCGGGACCCACGAGCAGTACTTC. It yields the protein CASSSFSGTHEQYF.

The rearrangement links TRBV15 to TRBJ2-1; 8 positions match TRBD2. This CDR3 has 17 residues. Per germline, CDR1 LNHNV and CDR2 YYDKDF (reference sequence). V shed 5 bases, J shed 2 bases, and the junction held 11 bases outside the gene matches. CDR3 DNA: TGTGCCACCAGCTGGGCAAGCGGGAGCGCGACCTACAATGAGCAGTTCTTC. Protein sequence: CATSWASGSATYNEQFF.

The rearrangement joins TRBV7-8 to TRBJ2-1; D not certain. The CDR3 consists of 16 residues. In germline, CDR1 is SGHVS, CDR2 FQNEAQ. Trimming shortened V by 8 bases and J by 5 bases, and 22 bases separated the two germline ends. Here the CDR3 reads CASEPPGVATHNEQFF. The CDR3 nucleotides are TGTGCCAGCGAACCCCCTGGGGTAGCCACTCACAATGAGCAGTTCTTC.

This clonotype has more than one count but fewer than ten. This rearrangement joins TRBV29-1 to TRBJ2-5, with D unresolved. The DNA end is a closer match to TRBJ2-7, so the J assignment may be wrong. CDR1 is SQVTM and CDR2 is ANQGSEA in the germline V gene. The CDR3 has 11 amino acids. This CDR3 reads CSVGQAYEQYF. In nucleotides, the CDR3 is TGCAGCGTCGGCCAGGCCTACGAGCAGTACTTC.

This chain connects TRBV9 to TRBJ2-5, with 10 bases matching TRBD2. J lost 5 bases, V lost 9 bases, and 10 bases had no gene match. The CDR3 contains 14 residues. Looked up from germline, CDR1 is SGDLS and CDR2 is YYNGEE. CDR3 in DNA: TGTGCCACCTCCCCCACAGCGGGAGGGGAGACCCAGTACTTC. This sequence encodes CATSPTAGGETQYF.